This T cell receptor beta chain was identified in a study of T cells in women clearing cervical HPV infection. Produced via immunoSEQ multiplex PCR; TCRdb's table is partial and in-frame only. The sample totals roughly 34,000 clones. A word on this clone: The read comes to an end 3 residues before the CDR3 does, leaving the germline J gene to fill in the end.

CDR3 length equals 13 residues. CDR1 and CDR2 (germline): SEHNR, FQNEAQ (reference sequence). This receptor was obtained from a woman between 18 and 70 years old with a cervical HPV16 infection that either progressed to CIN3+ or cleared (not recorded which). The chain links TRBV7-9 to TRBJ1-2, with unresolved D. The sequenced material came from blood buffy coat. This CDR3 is CASSSTSSYDYTF. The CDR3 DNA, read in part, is TGTGCCAGCAGCTCAACTTCTTCCTACGAC.